A selection of T cell receptor beta chains follows, all from one sample in a study of PD-1 blockade in classical Hodgkin lymphoma. Profiling relied on immunoSEQ multiplex PCR, and the TCRdb table lists in-frame clones only, not all of them. The repertoire holds around 23,000 clones, with 80% as singletons. The source was peripheral blood mononuclear cells (PBMCs), collected before the second cycle of nivolumab. The receptor set was obtained from a human donor with classical Hodgkin lymphoma. CDR3s include the opening cysteine and the closing phenylalanine or tryptophan. The D gene is left open where the match is weak. The listing skips clone size in some rows; elsewhere it reads once, few, many or a size class.

v_gene,d_gene,abundance,j_gene,CDR3aa,CDR3nt
TRBV13,-,-,TRBJ1-5,CASTGAPFRPQHF,TGTGCCAGCACTGGGGCCCCGTTTAGGCCCCAGCATTTT
TRBV9,-,-,TRBJ1-4,CASSVSANEKLFF,TGTGCCAGCAGCGTATCTGCGAATGAAAAACTGTTTTTT
TRBV7-2,-,-,TRBJ1-1,CASSLGPAFF,TGTGCCAGCAGCTTAGGCCCAGCTTTCTTT
TRBV10-1,TRBD1,few,TRBJ1-6,CASSGTGVNSPLHF,TGCGCCAGCAGTGGTACAGGGGTGAATTCACCCCTCCACTTT
TRBV9,TRBD2,-,TRBJ2-2,CASSVGDGGGLAGGRDTGELFF,TGTGCCAGCAGCGTAGGGGACGGGGGGGGACTAGCGGGAGGGCGAGACACCGGGGAGCTGTTTTTT
TRBV6-1,TRBD1,-,TRBJ1-2,CASRPGDREDYGYTF,TGTGCCAGCAGACCCGGGGACAGGGAGGACTATGGCTACACCTTC
TRBV13,TRBD1,few,TRBJ1-5,CASSLGRGRLQPQHF,TGTGCCAGCAGCTTAGGCAGGGGGCGCCTTCAGCCCCAGCATTTT
TRBV4-2,TRBD1,-,TRBJ2-2,CASSQTGGVTNTGELFF,TGTGCCAGCAGCCAGACAGGGGGCGTTACGAACACCGGGGAGCTGTTTTTT
TRBV7-2,TRBD1,-,TRBJ2-6,CASSLEVEGAPGANVLTF,TGTGCCAGCAGCTTAGAAGTTGAGGGGGCGCCTGGGGCCAACGTCCTGACTTTC
TRBV10-3,TRBD1,-,TRBJ1-1,CAISQTGGIAEAFF,TGTGCCATCAGCCAGACAGGGGGAATTGCTGAAGCTTTCTTT
TRBV29-1,-,-,TRBJ2-1,CSVEDVRASSYNEQFF,TGCAGCGTTGAAGATGTGCGTGCTTCCTCTTACAATGAGCAGTTCTTC
TRBV5-6,-,-,TRBJ2-5,CASSLASEETQYF,TGTGCCAGCAGCTTGGCCAGTGAAGAGACCCAGTACTTC
TRBV7-6,-,-,TRBJ2-7,CASSPMEGAYYEQYF,TGTGCCAGCAGCCCCATGGAGGGCGCCTACTACGAGCAGTACTTC
TRBV19,-,-,TRBJ1-5,CASSSGLQPQHF,TGTGCCAGTAGTTCAGGGTTACAGCCCCAGCATTTT
TRBV5-1,TRBD1,-,TRBJ1-2,CASSLAGTGGGYTF,TGCGCCAGCAGCTTGGCCGGGACAGGGGGTGGCTACACCTTC
TRBV15,TRBD2,-,TRBJ2-3,CATSGLAGQRYYTDTQYF,TGTGCCACCAGCGGACTAGCGGGCCAACGATACTACACAGATACGCAGTATTTT
TRBV28,TRBD1,-,TRBJ2-2,CASSSSDRGDTGELFF,TGTGCCAGCAGCAGTTCGGACAGGGGAGACACCGGGGAGCTGTTCTTT
TRBV27,-,medium-sized,TRBJ2-5,CASSRVVQETQYF,TGTGCCAGCAGTCGAGTGGTGCAAGAGACCCAGTACTTC
TRBV12-5,-,once,TRBJ2-5,CASGLGVLGETQYF,TGTGCTAGTGGTTTGGGGGTCCTGGGAGAGACCCAGTACTTC
TRBV6-6,-,-,TRBJ2-5,CASRRATVPETQYF,TGTGCCAGCAGACGGGCGACAGTTCCGGAGACCCAGTACTTC
TRBV29-1,-,-,TRBJ2-3,CSVADGEGTDTQYF,TGCAGCGTGGCCGACGGGGAGGGCACAGATACGCAGTATTTT
TRBV6-5,-,-,TRBJ1-2,CASTNRAYGYTF,TGTGCCAGCACCAACAGGGCCTATGGCTACACCTTC
TRBV4-3,-,-,TRBJ1-5,CASSQNTGGNQPQHF,TGCGCCAGCAGCCAAAATACAGGTGGCAATCAGCCCCAGCATTTT
TRBV7-8,-,-,TRBJ2-7,CASSLKYEQYF,TGTGCCAGCAGCTTAAAATACGAGCAGTACTTC